Each of the 16 T cell receptor beta chains below was sequenced from the same sample in a study of blood T cell repertoires in COVID-19. Generated by immunoSEQ multiplex PCR, the TCRdb table keeps only in-frame clones and is missing some. The data contain about 84,000 clones, 80% to 90% of them singletons. Sequencing was done on a sample of peripheral blood. The receptors come from a woman of 80 years or more with acute or convalescent COVID-19.

This rearrangement joins TRBV30 to TRBJ2-3; D might be TRBD2 (7 bases). This CDR3 comprises 14 residues. Trimming stripped 3 bases from V and 8 bases from J, with 18 bases between. The V gene's germline CDR1 is GTSNPN and CDR2 SVGIG (reference sequence). The CDR3 DNA sequence: TGTGCCTGGAGGCAGGGACACCCGGGGGGTACGCAGTATTTT. This translates into CAWRQGHPGGTQYF.

As DNA, the CDR3 is TGTGCCAGCAACTCGGACAGGGGGTACACCATATATTTT. Its protein is CASNSDRGYTIYF. The chain employs TRBV12-3 or TRBV12-4 and TRBJ1-3, with 10 bases that match TRBD1. The CDR3 has 13 amino acids. The trim removed 7 bases at V and 8 bases at J, leaving 5 bases unmatched.

This chain joins TRBV6-5 and TRBJ1-5; a weak D match, TRBD1 (5 bases). The CDR3 runs to 15 residues. V was clipped by 5 bases and J by 6 bases, with 17 bases between them. Looked up from germline, CDR1 is MNHEY and CDR2 is SVGAGI. Here the CDR3 reads CASSPWGGVGQPQHF. CDR3 in DNA: TGTGCCAGCAGTCCTTGGGGAGGGGTCGGTCAGCCCCAGCATTTT.

The rearrangement joins TRBV5-1 to TRBJ1-6; the match to TRBD1 covers 9 bases. This CDR3 contains 15 residues. V was clipped by 3 bases and J by 9 bases; unmatched bases: 7. The germline V gene encodes CDR1 SGHRS and CDR2 YFSETQ. Here the CDR3 DNA reads TGCGCCAGCAGCTGGGGGGACAGGGCCGGTTCACCCCTCCACTTT. Translated, it gives CASSWGDRAGSPLHF.

This rearrangement joins TRBV6-5 to TRBJ2-3, with 7 bases matching TRBD1. The CDR3 consists of 13 residues. Germline V gene data show CDR1 as MNHEY and CDR2 as SVGAGI. V shed 2 bases and J 5 bases; nucleotides not matched to a gene: 1. The CDR3 here is CASSYDREDTQYF. In DNA form, the CDR3 reads TGTGCCAGCAGTTACGACAGGGAAGATACGCAGTATTTT.

The chain is built from TRBV30 and TRBJ2-3; 8 bases line up with TRBD1. This CDR3 is built from 15 residues. J lost 3 bases, V lost 0 bases, and 5 bases had no gene match. Germline values: CDR1 GTSNPN, CDR2 SVGIG (reference sequence). The CDR3 DNA follows: TGTGCCTGGAGTGTACGACAGGGGCTGACAGATACGCAGTATTTT. Translation: CAWSVRQGLTDTQYF.

The chain employs TRBV30 and TRBJ2-6; 7 bases line up with TRBD1. CDR3 length equals 15 residues. Germline V lookup: CDR1 GTSNPN, CDR2 SVGIG (reference sequence). The ends lost 6 bases at V and 2 bases at J; junction bases unmatched: 7. CDR3 amino acids: CACSKQGTGANVLTF. DNA for the CDR3: TGTGCCTGTTCAAAACAGGGGACTGGGGCCAACGTCCTGACTTTC.

The chain has TRBV2 and TRBJ1-1, with 8 bases lining up with TRBD1. V gave up 5 bases and J gave up 4 bases; unmatched junction bases: 6. The CDR3 is 14 residues long. Germline CDR1 SNHLY, CDR2 FYNNEI. In nucleotides, the CDR3 is TGTGCCAGCAGTTACCAGGGGGCCATCACTGAAGCTTTCTTT. Its protein is CASSYQGAITEAFF.

The chain links TRBV2 to TRBJ1-5; 9 bases line up with TRBD1. V dropped 3 bases and J dropped 6; count of bases not matched to a gene: 9. The germline V gene has CDR1 SNHLY and CDR2 FYNNEI. The CDR3 spans 16 residues. CDR3 sequence (DNA): TGTGCCAGCAGTGAGCGAGGGGGACAGGGAGGTCAGCCCCAGCATTTT. Protein product: CASSERGGQGGQPQHF. Supplemented by reference TRBV2 and TRBJ1-5, the full variable domain reads EPEVTQTPSHQVTQMGQEVILRCVPISNHLYFYWYRQILGQKVEFLVSFYNNEISEKSEIFDDQFSVERPDGSNFTLKIRSTKLEDSAMYFCASSERGGQGGQPQHFGDGTRLSIL.

As regards this clone: Other DNA sequences in the same sample also yield this CDR3. This chain joins TRBV11-3 and TRBJ2-2; TRBD1 matches 8 bases. V lost 5 bases and J lost 7; bases outside the gene matches: 6. The CDR3 consists of 14 residues. Germline CDR1 SGHNT, CDR2 YENEEA. The CDR3 spells CASSATTGGGELFF. DNA for the CDR3: TGTGCCAGCAGCGCCACCACAGGGGGCGGGGAGCTGTTTTTT.

The V call is TRBV19, the J call TRBJ2-2, with D possibly being TRBD1 (5 bases). Germline V lookup: CDR1 LNHDA, CDR2 SQIVND (reference sequence). CDR3 length: 14 residues. Trimming took off 8 bases at V and 3 bases at J, with 13 bases between the two ends. The CDR3 nucleotides are TGTGCCAGTGGGGCCAGGGCGGACACCGGGGAGCTGTTTTTT. Protein sequence: CASGARADTGELFF.

There are a few counts of this clone. The chain carries TRBV6-6 and TRBJ1-3; D call uncertain. CDR3 length: 15 amino acids. The germline V gene has CDR1 MNHNY and CDR2 SVGAGI (reference sequence). Trimming removed 0 bases at V and 6 bases at J, with 12 bases between. CDR3 nucleotides: TGTGCCAGCAGTTACTCGATTGCCAACAAAAACACCATATATTTT. It translates to CASSYSIANKNTIYF.

The chain uses TRBV11-2 and TRBJ1-2; D gene ambiguous. The CDR3 has 15 residues. Germline V lookup: CDR1 SGHAT, CDR2 FQNNGV. V was pared by 1 base and J by 4 bases, with 13 bases between. The CDR3 region is CASSLALSPVYGYTF. The CDR3 nucleotides are TGTGCCAGCAGCTTAGCCCTCAGTCCAGTCTATGGCTACACCTTC.

This clone has just one count. V is TRBV30 and J is TRBJ2-5; no reliable D call. Trimming left V 5 bases short and J 4 bases short, with 11 bases between. Germline V lookup: CDR1 GTSNPN, CDR2 SVGIG (reference sequence). The CDR3 contains 12 residues. The DNA for the CDR3 is TGTGCCTGGGGACCCTCGGGAGAGACCCAGTACTTC. It is translated as CAWGPSGETQYF.

This clone has a count of ten or more. This chain uses TRBV6-5 with TRBJ2-7; 7 positions agree with TRBD1. CDR3 length: 14 residues. V trimming: 6 bases; J trimming: 2 bases; junction bases outside the gene matches: 7. Germline lookup yields CDR1 MNHEY and CDR2 SVGAGI. CDR3 region: CASSRQQGTYEQYF. Written as DNA, the CDR3 is TGTGCCAGCAGCCGTCAACAGGGGACCTACGAGCAGTACTTC.

This clone was found many times. The CDR3 DNA reads as TGCAGTGCCCGGGGGTCAGAGACCCAGTACTTC. It specifies CSARGSETQYF. This rearrangement joins TRBV20-1 to TRBJ2-5, with D perhaps TRBD2 (6 bases). The V and J ends lost 6 bases and 4 bases respectively, with 9 bases between them. CDR1 is DFQATT and CDR2 is SNEGSKA in the germline V gene (reference sequence). The CDR3 has 11 amino acids.